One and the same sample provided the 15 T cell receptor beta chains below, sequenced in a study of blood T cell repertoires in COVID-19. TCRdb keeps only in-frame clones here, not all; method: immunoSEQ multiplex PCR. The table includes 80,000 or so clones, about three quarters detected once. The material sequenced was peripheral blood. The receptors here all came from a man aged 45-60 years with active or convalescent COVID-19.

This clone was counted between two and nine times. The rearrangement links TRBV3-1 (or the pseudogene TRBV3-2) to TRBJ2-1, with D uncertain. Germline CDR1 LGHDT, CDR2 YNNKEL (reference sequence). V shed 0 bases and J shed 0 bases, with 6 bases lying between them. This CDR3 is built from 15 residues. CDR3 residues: CASSQDWSSYNEQFF. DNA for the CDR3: TGTGCCAGCAGCCAAGATTGGAGCTCCTACAATGAGCAGTTCTTC.

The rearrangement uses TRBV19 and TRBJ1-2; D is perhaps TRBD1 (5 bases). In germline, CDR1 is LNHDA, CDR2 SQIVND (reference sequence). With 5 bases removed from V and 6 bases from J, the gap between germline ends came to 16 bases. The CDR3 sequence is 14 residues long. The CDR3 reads CASSANDRRNGYTF. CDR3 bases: TGTGCCAGTAGTGCTAACGACAGACGGAATGGCTACACCTTC.

The CDR3 nucleotides read TGTGCCAGCAGTTACAGGGGGCGCGCTGGAAACACCATATATTTT. This codes for CASSYRGRAGNTIYF. The V call is TRBV27, the J call TRBJ1-3, with TRBD1 identical over 9 bases. Per the germline V gene, CDR1 is MNHEY and CDR2 is SMNVEV (reference sequence). Trimming removed 4 bases from V and 2 bases from J; junction bases left unmatched: 3. This CDR3 has 15 amino acids.

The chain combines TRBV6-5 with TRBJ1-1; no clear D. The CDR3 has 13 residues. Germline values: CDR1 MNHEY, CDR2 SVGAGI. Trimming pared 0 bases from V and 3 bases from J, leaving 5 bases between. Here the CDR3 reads CASSYSPDTEAFF. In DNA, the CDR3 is TGTGCCAGCAGTTACTCCCCTGACACTGAAGCTTTCTTT.

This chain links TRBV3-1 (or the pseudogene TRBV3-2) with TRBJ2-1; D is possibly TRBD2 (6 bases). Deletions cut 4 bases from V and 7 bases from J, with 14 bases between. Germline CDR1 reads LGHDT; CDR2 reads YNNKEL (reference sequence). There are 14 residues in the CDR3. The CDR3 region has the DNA TGTGCCAGCAGCCCCCCGGGGGAGTATAATGAGCAGTTCTTC. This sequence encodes CASSPPGEYNEQFF.

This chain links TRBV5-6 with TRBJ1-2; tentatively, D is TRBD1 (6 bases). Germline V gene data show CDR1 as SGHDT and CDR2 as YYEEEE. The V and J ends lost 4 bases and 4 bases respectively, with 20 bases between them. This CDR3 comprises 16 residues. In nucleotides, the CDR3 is TGTGCCAGCAGCGCAGGCGGACAGCTCCTAGGCTATGGCTACACCTTC. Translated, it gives CASSAGGQLLGYGYTF.

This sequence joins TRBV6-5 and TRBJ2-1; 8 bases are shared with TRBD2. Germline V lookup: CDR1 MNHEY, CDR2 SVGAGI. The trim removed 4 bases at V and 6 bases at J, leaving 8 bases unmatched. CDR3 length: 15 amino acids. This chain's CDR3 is CASSFSRTSPNEQFF. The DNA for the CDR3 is TGTGCCAGCAGTTTCTCTCGGACTAGCCCCAATGAGCAGTTCTTC.

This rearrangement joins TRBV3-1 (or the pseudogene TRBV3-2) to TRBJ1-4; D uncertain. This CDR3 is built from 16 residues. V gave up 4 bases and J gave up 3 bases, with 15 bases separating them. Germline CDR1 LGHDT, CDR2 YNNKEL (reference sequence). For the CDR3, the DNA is TGTGCCAGCAGCCCCGCCTCCAGAGGCTCTAATGAAAAACTGTTTTTT. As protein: CASSPASRGSNEKLFF.

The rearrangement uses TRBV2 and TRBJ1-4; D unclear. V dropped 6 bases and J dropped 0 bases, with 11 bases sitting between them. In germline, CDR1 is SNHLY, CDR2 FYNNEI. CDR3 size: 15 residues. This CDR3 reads CASRDTPATNEKLFF. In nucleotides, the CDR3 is TGTGCCAGCAGAGATACACCAGCAACTAATGAAAAACTGTTTTTT.

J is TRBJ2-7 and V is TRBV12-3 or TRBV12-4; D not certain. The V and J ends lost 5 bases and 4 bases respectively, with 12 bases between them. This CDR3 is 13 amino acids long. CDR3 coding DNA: TGTGCCAGCAGTCATACTTCAAAGTACGAGCAGTACTTC. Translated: CASSHTSKYEQYF.

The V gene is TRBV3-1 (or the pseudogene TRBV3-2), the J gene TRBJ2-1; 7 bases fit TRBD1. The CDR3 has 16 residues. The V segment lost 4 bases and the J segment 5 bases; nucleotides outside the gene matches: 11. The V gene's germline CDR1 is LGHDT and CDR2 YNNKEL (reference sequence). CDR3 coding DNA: TGTGCCAGCAGCCCATCCAGACAGGGATCTAACAATGAGCAGTTCTTC. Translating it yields CASSPSRQGSNNEQFF.

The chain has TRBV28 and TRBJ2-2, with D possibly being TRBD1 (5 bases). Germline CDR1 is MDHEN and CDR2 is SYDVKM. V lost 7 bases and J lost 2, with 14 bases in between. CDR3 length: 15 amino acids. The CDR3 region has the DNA TGTGCCAGCACTCAAGGGGATGTTAACACCGGGGAGCTGTTTTTT. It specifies CASTQGDVNTGELFF.

This chain's CDR3 is CASSPGRGTEAFF. CDR3 DNA sequence: TGTGCCAGCAGCCCCGGGCGGGGAACTGAAGCTTTCTTT. J is TRBJ1-1 and V is TRBV11-3, with D unresolved. The CDR3 totals 13 residues. Germline CDR1 is SGHNT and CDR2 is YENEEA. Trimming removed 5 bases at V and 5 bases at J, with 12 bases between.

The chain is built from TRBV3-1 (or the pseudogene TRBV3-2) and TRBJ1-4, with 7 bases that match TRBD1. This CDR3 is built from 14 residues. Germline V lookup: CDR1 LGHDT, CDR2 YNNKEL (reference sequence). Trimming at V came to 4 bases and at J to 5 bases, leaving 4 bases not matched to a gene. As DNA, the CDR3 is TGTGCCAGCAGCCCGGACAGGCCAAATGAAAAACTGTTTTTT. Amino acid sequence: CASSPDRPNEKLFF.

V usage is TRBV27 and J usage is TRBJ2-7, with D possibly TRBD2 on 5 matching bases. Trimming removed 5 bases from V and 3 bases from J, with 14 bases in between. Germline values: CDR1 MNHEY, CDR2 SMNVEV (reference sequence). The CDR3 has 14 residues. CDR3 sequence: CASSIDGGGYEQYF. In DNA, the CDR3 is TGTGCCAGCAGTATAGACGGTGGAGGCTACGAGCAGTACTTC.